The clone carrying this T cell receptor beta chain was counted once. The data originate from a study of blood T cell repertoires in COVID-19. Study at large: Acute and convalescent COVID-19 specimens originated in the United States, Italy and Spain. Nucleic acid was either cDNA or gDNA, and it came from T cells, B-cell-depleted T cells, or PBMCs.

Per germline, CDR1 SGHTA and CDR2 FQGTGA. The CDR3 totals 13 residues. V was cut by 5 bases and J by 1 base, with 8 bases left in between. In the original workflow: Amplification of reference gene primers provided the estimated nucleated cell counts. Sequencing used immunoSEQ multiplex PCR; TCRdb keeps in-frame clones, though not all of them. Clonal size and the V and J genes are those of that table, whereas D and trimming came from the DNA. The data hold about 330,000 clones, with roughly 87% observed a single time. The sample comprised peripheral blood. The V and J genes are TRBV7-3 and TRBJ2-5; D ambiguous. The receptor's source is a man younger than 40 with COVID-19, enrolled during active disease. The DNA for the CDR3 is TGTGCCAGCAGCCTAGGTGCCCAAGAGACCCAGTACTTC. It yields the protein CASSLGAQETQYF.